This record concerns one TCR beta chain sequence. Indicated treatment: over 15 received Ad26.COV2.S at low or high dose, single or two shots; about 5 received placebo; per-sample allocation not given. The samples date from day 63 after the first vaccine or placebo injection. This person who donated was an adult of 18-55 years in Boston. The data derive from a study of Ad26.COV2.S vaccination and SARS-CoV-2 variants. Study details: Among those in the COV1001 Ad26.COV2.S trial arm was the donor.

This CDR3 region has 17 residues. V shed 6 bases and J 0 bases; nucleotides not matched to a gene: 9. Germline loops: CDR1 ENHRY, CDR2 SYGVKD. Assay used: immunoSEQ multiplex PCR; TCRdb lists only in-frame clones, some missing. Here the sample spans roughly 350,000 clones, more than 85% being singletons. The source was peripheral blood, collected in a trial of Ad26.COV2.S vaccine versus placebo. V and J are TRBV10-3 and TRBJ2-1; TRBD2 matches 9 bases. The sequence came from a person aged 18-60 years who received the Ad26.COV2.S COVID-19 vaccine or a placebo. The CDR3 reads CAISKGLAYSSYNEQFF. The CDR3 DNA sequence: TGTGCCATCAGCAAAGGACTAGCGTATAGCTCCTACAATGAGCAGTTCTTC.